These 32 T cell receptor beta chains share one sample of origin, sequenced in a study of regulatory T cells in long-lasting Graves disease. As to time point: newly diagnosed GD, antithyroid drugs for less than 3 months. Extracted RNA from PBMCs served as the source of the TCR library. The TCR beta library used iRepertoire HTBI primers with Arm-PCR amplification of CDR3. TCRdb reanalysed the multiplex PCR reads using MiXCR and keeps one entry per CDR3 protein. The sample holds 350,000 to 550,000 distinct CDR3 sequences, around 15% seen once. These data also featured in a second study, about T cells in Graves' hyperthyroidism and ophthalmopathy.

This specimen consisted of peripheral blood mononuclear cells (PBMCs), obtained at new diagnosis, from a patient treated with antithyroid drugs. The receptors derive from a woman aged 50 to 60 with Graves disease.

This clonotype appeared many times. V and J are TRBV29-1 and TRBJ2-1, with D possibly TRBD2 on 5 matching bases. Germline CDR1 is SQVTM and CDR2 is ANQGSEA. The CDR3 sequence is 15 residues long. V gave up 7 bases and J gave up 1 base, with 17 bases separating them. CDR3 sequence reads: CSGERLARSYNEQFF. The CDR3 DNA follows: TGCAGCGGCGAAAGGCTAGCCCGGTCCTACAATGAGCAGTTCTTC.

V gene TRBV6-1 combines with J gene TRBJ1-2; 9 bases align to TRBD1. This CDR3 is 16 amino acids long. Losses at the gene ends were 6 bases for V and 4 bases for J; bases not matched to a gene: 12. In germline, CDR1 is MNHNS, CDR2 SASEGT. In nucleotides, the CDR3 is TGTGCCAGCAGCGCCCTTACAGGGGGCGGTACCTATGGCTACACCTTC. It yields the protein CASSALTGGGTYGYTF.

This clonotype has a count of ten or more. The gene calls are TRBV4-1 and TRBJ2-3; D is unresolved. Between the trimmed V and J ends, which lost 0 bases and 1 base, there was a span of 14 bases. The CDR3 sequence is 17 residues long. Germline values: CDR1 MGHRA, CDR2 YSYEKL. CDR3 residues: CASSQDMLESGTDTQYF. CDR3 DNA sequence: TGCGCCAGCAGCCAAGATATGCTAGAAAGCGGCACAGATACGCAGTATTTT.

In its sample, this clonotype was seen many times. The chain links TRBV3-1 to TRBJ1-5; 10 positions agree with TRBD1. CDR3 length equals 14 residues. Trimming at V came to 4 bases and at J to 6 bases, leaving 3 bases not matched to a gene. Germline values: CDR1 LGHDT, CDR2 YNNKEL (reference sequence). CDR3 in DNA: TGTGCCAGCAGCCCGGGACAGGGGTTTCAGCCCCAGCATTTT. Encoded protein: CASSPGQGFQPQHF.

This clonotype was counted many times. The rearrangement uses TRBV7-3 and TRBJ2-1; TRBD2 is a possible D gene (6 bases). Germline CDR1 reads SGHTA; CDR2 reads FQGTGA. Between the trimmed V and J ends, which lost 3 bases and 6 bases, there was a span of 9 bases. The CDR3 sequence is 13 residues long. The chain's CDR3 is CASSFTSSNEQFF. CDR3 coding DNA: TGTGCCAGCAGCTTTACTAGCTCCAATGAGCAGTTCTTC.

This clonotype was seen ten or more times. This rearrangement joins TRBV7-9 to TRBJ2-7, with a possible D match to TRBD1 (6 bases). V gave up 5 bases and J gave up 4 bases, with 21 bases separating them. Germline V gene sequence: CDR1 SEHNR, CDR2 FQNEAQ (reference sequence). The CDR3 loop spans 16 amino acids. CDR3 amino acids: CASSTLPGEDGYEQYF. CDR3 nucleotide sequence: TGTGCCAGCAGCACCCTGCCAGGGGAAGATGGATACGAGCAGTACTTC.

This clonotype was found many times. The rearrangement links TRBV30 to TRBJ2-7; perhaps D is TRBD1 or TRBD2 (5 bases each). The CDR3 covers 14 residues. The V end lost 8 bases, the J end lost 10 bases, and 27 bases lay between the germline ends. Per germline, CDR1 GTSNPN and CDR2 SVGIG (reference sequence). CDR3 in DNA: TGTGCCGGTGAACGGTCGAGGGGCCGATTGGAACAGTACTTC. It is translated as CAGERSRGRLEQYF.

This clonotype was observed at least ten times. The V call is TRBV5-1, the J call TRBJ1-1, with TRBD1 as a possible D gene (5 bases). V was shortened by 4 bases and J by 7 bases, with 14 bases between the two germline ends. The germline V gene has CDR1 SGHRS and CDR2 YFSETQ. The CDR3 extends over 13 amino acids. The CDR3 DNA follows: TGCGCCAGCAGCCCACGAGAGGGGCTTGAAGCTTTCTTT. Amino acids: CASSPREGLEAFF.

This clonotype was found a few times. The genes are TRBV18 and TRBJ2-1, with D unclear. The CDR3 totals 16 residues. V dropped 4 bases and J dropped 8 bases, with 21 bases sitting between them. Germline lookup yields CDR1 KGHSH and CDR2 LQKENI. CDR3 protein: CASSLMSFGSQDEQFF. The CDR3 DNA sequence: TGTGCCAGCTCACTAATGTCATTTGGAAGCCAGGATGAGCAGTTCTTC.

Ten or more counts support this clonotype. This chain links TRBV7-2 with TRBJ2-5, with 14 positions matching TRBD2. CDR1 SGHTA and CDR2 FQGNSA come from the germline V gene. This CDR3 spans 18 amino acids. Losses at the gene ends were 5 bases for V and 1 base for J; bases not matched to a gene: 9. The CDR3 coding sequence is TGTGCCAGCAGCAAGGGGACTAGCGGGAGTCTGGGCCAAGAGACCCAGTACTTC. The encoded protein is CASSKGTSGSLGQETQYF.

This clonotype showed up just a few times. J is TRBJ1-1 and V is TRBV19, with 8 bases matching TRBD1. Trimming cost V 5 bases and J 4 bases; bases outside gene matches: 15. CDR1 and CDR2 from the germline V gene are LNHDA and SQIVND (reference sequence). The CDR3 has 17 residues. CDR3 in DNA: TGTGCCAGTAGTTATACCGGGACAGGTTTTTTCGGCACTGAAGCTTTCTTT. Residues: CASSYTGTGFFGTEAFF.

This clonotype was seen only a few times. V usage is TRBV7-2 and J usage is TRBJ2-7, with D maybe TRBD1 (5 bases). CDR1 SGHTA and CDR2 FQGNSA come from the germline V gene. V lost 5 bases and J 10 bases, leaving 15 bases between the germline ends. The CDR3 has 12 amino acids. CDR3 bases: TGTGCCAGCAGCCCAGGACATACGATACAGTACTTC. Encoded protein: CASSPGHTIQYF.

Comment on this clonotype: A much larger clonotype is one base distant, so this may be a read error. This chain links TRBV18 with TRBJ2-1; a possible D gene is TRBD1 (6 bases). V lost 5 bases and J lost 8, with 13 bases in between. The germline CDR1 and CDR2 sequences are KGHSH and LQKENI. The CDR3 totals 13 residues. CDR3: CASSAFRGHEQFF. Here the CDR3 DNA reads TGTGCCAGCTCAGCCTTCAGGGGTCATGAGCAGTTCTTC.

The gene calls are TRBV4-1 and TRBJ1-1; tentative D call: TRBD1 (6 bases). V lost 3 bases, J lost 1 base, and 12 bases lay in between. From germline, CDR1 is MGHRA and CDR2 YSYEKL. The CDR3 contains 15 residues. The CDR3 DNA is TGCGCCAGCAGCCACAGGGGTATAGGGAACACTGAAGCTTTCTTT. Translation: CASSHRGIGNTEAFF.

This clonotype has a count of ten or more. The CDR3 loop is CASSSGGTTQYF. Written as DNA, the CDR3 is TGTGCCAGCAGCTCCGGGGGGACTACGCAGTATTTT. This chain joins TRBV7-2 and TRBJ2-3; 7 bases map to TRBD2. V dropped 4 bases and J dropped 8; count of bases not matched to a gene: 3. The germline V gene encodes CDR1 SGHTA and CDR2 FQGNSA. The CDR3 covers 12 residues.

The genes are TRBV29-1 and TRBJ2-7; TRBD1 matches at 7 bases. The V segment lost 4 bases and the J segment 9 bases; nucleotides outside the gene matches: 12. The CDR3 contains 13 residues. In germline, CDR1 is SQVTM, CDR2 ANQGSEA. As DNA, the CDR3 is TGCAGCGTTGGGGGACAGACCCCTACCGGGCAGTACTTC. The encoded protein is CSVGGQTPTGQYF.

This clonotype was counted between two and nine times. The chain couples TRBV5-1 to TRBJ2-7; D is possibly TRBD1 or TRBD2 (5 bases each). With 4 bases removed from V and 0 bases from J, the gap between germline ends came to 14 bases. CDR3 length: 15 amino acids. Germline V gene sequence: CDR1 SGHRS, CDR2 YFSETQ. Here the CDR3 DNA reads TGCGCCAGCAGCCTGGGGACCTTGGGCTCCTACGAGCAGTACTTC. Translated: CASSLGTLGSYEQYF.

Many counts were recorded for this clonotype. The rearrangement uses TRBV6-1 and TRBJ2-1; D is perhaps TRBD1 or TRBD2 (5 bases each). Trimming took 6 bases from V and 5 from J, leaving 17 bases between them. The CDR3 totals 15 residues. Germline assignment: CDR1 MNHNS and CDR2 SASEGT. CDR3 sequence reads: CASRSRGGGHNEQFF. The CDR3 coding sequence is TGTGCCAGCAGATCACGGGGCGGCGGGCACAATGAGCAGTTCTTC.

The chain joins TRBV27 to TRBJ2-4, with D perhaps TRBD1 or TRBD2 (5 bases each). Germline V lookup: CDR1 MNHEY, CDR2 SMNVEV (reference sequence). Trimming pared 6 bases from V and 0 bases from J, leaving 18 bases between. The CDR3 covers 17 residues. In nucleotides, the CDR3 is TGTGCCAGCAGCCGACGCTGGGGGAACTTAGCCAAAAACATTCAGTACTTC. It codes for CASSRRWGNLAKNIQYF.

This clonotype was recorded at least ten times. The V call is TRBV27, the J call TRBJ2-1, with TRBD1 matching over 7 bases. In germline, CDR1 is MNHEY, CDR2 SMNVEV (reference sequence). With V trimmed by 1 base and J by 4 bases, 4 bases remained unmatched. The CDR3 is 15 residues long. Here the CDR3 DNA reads TGTGCCAGCAGTTTATTCACAGGGGATTACAATGAGCAGTTCTTC. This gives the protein CASSLFTGDYNEQFF.

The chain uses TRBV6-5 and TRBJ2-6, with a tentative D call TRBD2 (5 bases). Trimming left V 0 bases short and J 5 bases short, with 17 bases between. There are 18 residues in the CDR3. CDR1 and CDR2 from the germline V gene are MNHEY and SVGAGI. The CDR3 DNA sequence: TGTGCCAGCAGTTACTCCGAGGGCCCTCGCCTCTGGGCCAACGTCCTGACTTTC. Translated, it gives CASSYSEGPRLWANVLTF.

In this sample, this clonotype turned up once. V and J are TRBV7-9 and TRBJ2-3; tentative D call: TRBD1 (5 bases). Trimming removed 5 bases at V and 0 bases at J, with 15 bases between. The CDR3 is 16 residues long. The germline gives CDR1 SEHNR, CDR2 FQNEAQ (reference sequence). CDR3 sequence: CASSALDTSSTDTQYF. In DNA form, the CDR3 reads TGTGCCAGCAGCGCACTGGACACCTCTAGCACAGATACGCAGTATTTT.

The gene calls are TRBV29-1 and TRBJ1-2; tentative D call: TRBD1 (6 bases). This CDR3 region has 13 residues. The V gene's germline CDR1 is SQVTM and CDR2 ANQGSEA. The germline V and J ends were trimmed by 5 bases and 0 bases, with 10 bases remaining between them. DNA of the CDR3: TGCAGCGTTAGGACAGAGTCTAACTATGGCTACACCTTC. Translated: CSVRTESNYGYTF.

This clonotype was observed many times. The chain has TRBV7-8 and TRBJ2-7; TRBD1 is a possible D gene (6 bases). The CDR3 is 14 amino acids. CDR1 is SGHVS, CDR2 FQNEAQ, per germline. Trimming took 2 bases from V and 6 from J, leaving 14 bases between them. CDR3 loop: CASSLSITGFEQYF. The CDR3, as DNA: TGTGCCAGCAGCTTATCCATAACAGGGTTCGAGCAGTACTTC.

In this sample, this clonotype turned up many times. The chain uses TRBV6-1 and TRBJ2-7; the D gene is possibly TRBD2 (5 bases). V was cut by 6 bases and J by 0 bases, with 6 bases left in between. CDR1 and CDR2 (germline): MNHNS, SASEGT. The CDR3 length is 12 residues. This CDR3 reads CASRTNSYEQYF. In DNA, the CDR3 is TGTGCCAGCAGGACTAACTCCTACGAGCAGTACTTC.

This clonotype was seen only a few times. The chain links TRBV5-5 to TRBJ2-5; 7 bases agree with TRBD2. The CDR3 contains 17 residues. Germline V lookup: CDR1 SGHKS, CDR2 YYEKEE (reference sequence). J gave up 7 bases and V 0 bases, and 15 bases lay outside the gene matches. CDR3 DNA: TGTGCCAGCAGCTTGGCCCCAGGGACTATAGTCTTTGGGACCCAGTACTTC. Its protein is CASSLAPGTIVFGTQYF.

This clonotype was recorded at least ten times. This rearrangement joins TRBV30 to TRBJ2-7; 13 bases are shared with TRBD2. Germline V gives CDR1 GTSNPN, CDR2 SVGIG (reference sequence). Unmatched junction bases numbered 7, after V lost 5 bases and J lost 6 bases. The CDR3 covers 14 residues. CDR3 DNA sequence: TGTGCCTGGTCTTGGACTAGCGGGAGACGCGAGCAGTACTTC. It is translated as CAWSWTSGRREQYF.

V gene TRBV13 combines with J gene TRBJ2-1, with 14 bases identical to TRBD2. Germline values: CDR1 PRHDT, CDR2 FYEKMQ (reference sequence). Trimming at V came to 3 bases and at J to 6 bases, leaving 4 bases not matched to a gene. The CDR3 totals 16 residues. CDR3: CASSFRLAGGPNEQFF. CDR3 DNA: TGTGCCAGCAGCTTCAGACTAGCGGGAGGGCCCAATGAGCAGTTCTTC.

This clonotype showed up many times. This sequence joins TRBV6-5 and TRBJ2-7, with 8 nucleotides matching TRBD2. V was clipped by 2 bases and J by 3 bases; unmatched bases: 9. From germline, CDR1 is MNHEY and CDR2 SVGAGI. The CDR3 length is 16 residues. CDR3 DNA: TGTGCCAGCAGTTACCAGCCAGCGGGAGAGGGCTACGAGCAGTACTTC. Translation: CASSYQPAGEGYEQYF.

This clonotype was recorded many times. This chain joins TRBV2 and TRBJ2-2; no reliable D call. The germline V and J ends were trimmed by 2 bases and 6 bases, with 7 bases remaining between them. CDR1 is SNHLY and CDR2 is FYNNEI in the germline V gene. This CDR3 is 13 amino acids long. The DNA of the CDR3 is TGTGCCAGCAGTGAACGGTGGTCCGGGGAGCTGTTTTTT. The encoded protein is CASSERWSGELFF. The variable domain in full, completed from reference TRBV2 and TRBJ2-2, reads EPEVTQTPSHQVTQMGQEVILRCVPISNHLYFYWYRQILGQKVEFLVSFYNNEISEKSEIFDDQFSVERPDGSNFTLKIRSTKLEDSAMYFCASSERWSGELFFGEGSRLTVL.

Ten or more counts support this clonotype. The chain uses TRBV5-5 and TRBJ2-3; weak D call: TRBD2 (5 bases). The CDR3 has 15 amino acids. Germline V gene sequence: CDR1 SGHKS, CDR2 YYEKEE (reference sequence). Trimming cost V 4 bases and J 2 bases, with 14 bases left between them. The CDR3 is CASSPSGLFTDTQYF. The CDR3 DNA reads TGTGCCAGCAGCCCCTCAGGACTGTTCACAGATACGCAGTATTTT.

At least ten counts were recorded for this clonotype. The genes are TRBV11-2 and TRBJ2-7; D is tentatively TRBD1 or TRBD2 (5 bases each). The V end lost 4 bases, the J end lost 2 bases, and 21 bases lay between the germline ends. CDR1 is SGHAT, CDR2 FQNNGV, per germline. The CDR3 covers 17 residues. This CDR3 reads CASSSLRGPKHTYEQYF. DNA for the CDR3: TGTGCCAGCAGCTCCCTCCGGGGCCCAAAACATACCTACGAGCAGTACTTC.